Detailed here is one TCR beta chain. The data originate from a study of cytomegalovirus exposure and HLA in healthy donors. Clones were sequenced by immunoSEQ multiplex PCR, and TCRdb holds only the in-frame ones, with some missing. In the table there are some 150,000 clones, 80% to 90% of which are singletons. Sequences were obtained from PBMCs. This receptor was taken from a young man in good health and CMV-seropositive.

The CDR3: CASSVVQGAPRTEAFF. The CDR3 coding sequence is TGTGCCAGCAGCGTAGTACAGGGGGCGCCCCGCACTGAAGCTTTCTTT. This chain joins TRBV5-4 and TRBJ1-1; TRBD1 matches 9 bases. The CDR3 spans 16 residues. Trimming at V came to 4 bases and at J to 4 bases, leaving 11 bases not matched to a gene. CDR1 and CDR2 (germline): SGHNT, YYREEE (reference sequence). The full variable domain, completed using reference TRBV5-4 and TRBJ1-1, is ETGVTQSPTHLIKTRGQQVTLRCSSQSGHNTVSWYQQALGQGPQFIFQYYREEENGRGNFPPRFSGLQFPNYSSELNVNALELDDSALYLCASSVVQGAPRTEAFFGQGTRLTVV.